The rows below give T cell receptor beta chains drawn from one sample of a study of blood T cell repertoires in COVID-19. The protocol was immunoSEQ multiplex PCR, while the TCRdb copy is restricted to in-frame clones and leaves out a portion. Altogether roughly 97,000 clones are present, around 80% being singletons, with the ten largest covering over 9.5%. Sequences were obtained from peripheral blood. The receptors originated from an older man with acute or convalescent COVID-19. Each CDR3 is given with its conserved first and last residue. The D gene is left open where the match is weak. The size entry is marked missing in some rows and otherwise reads once, few, many or a size class.

>15|TRBJ2-7|.|TRBV28|TRBD1
TGTGCCAGCAGGTCTTCAGGACAGGGGGCGGCCGAGCAGTACTTC
CASRSSGQGAAEQYF
>16|TRBJ2-1|.|TRBV19|TRBD1
TGTGCCAGTAGTCATAAACAGGGGGCTACCTACAATGAGCAGTTCTTC
CASSHKQGATYNEQFF
>14|TRBJ1-5|.|TRBV7-2|TRBD1
TGTGCCAGCAGCTTAGGACAGGGCGATCAGCCCCAGCATTTT
CASSLGQGDQPQHF
>13|TRBJ1-1|.|TRBV6-5|.
TGTGCCAGCAGTTACAGGCGGGCCACTGAAGCTTTCTTT
CASSYRRATEAFF
>14|TRBJ1-1|.|TRBV2|TRBD1
TGTGCCAGCAGTGTCCCAAGCCGGGACAGGGAAGCTTTCTTT
CASSVPSRDREAFF
>12|TRBJ1-2|.|TRBV19|.
TGTGCCAGTAGCTCCAACTTTTATGGCTACACCTTC
CASSSNFYGYTF
>15|TRBJ2-7|once|TRBV6-5|TRBD1
TGTGCCAGCAGACCCTGGACAGGACGGGCCTACGAGCAGTACTTC
CASRPWTGRAYEQYF
>14|TRBJ2-1|.|TRBV6-5|.
TGTGCCAGCAGCGCTTCTCTCCGCCGCGGTGAGCAGTTCTTC
CASSASLRRGEQFF
>14|TRBJ1-2|.|TRBV18|.
TGTGCCAGCTCACCACGTTCGTTAGGGGATGGCTACACCTTC
CASSPRSLGDGYTF
>14|TRBJ2-7|.|TRBV19|.
TGTGCCAGTAGTATAGATCTCGGTACCTACGAGCAGTACTTC
CASSIDLGTYEQYF
>16|TRBJ2-5|.|TRBV5-8|TRBD2
TGTGCCAGCAGCCTAACTAGCGGGATTACTCAAGAGACCCAGTACTTC
CASSLTSGITQETQYF
>13|TRBJ1-1|.|TRBV6-5|.
TGTGCCAGCAGCCCGACAGGGAACACTGAAGCTTTCTTT
CASSPTGNTEAFF
>18|TRBJ1-3|.|TRBV3-1/TRBV3-2|TRBD1
TGTGCCAGCAGCCTAACCGGGACAGGGCTTGTCTCTGGAAACACCATATATTTT
CASSLTGTGLVSGNTIYF
>15|TRBJ2-5|.|TRBV3-1/TRBV3-2|TRBD2
TGTGCCAGCAGCGCAACTAGCGGAAGGATCGGAACCCAGTACTTC
CASSATSGRIGTQYF
>17|TRBJ2-7|.|TRBV7-2|TRBD2
TGTGCCAGCAGCTCGATAACTAGCGTACAAAAGGGCTACGAGCAGTACTTC
CASSSITSVQKGYEQYF
>13|TRBJ1-2|.|TRBV7-9|.
TGTGCCAGCAGACGGGAGGGGTGGTATGGCTACACCTTC
CASRREGWYGYTF
>14|TRBJ1-1|.|TRBV7-9|.
TGTGCCAGCAGCACAGTAATCGAGAACACTGAAGCTTTCTTT
CASSTVIENTEAFF
>14|TRBJ1-5|many|TRBV15|.
TGTGCCACCAGCGATCAGGGAAGCAATCAGCCCCAGCATTTT
CATSDQGSNQPQHF
>11|TRBJ1-5|once|TRBV28|.
TGTGCCAGCAGTTCCGGGTTCCCCCAGCATTTT
CASSSGFPQHF